The 22 T cell receptor beta chains in this list originate from one sample, sequenced in a study of blood T cell repertoires in COVID-19. TCRdb keeps only in-frame clones here, not all; method: immunoSEQ multiplex PCR. The sample lists some 250,000 clones; more than 85% were seen once. Sequenced sample: PBMCs or T cells enriched from blood (not recorded which). The receptors here all came from a man in his forties who had recovered from COVID-19.

This chain uses TRBV12-3 or TRBV12-4 with TRBJ2-7; TRBD1 matches at 8 bases. The CDR3 is 12 amino acids. V shed 6 bases, J shed 6 bases, and the junction held 4 bases outside the gene matches. CDR3 nucleotides: TGTGCCAGCAGGGACGACAGGGGCGAGCAGTACTTC. The encoded protein is CASRDDRGEQYF.

The chain is built from TRBV19 and TRBJ1-5; D may be TRBD1 (5 bases). Between the trimmed V and J ends, which lost 3 bases and 7 bases, there was a span of 16 bases. Germline V gene sequence: CDR1 LNHDA, CDR2 SQIVND (reference sequence). CDR3 length: 15 residues. The CDR3 DNA sequence: TGTGCCAGTAGTATCGGGGGACTCCCTTGGCAGCCCCAGCATTTT. Its protein product is CASSIGGLPWQPQHF.

This clone appeared once. The CDR3 bases are TGTGCCAGCAGTGCACCCCATAGCGGGGGGGGACTCTACAATGAGCAGTTCTTC. It is translated as CASSAPHSGGGLYNEQFF. This sequence joins TRBV25-1 and TRBJ2-1, with 11 bases lining up with TRBD2. V trimming: 4 bases; J trimming: 3 bases; junction bases outside the gene matches: 11. Germline CDR1 reads MGHDK; CDR2 reads SYGVNS. This CDR3 has 18 amino acids.

V is TRBV3-1 (or the pseudogene TRBV3-2) and J is TRBJ2-3; D is undetermined. CDR1 and CDR2 (germline): LGHDT, YNNKEL (reference sequence). Deletions cut 2 bases from V and 2 bases from J, with 11 bases between. CDR3 length equals 15 residues. CDR3 region: CASSQYELATDTQYF. As DNA, the CDR3 is TGTGCCAGCAGCCAATATGAGCTTGCCACAGATACGCAGTATTTT.

The CDR3 DNA sequence: TGTGCCAGTAGGTTTGGGCAGCTCACAGATACGCAGTATTTT. This codes for CASRFGQLTDTQYF. This chain connects TRBV19 to TRBJ2-3; D gene ambiguous. Germline V gives CDR1 LNHDA, CDR2 SQIVND (reference sequence). Trimming removed 6 bases from V and 2 bases from J, with 12 bases in between. The CDR3 covers 14 residues.

V and J are TRBV18 and TRBJ1-2; 8 nucleotides align to TRBD1. This CDR3 contains 15 residues. With 3 bases clipped from V and 6 bases from J, the junction kept 9 bases outside the gene matches. The germline gives CDR1 KGHSH, CDR2 LQKENI. This chain's CDR3 is CASSPYSGQADGYTF. CDR3 sequence (DNA): TGTGCCAGCTCACCTTACTCGGGACAGGCTGATGGCTACACCTTC.

The chain uses TRBV27 and TRBJ2-3, with 9 bases lining up with TRBD1. The CDR3 runs to 16 residues. Germline assignment: CDR1 MNHEY and CDR2 SMNVEV (reference sequence). J gave up 4 bases and V 6 bases, and 11 bases lay outside the gene matches. The CDR3 DNA is TGTGCCAGCAGCCGAAGACAGGGGGAAGTCGCAGATACGCAGTATTTT. Amino acids: CASSRRQGEVADTQYF.

This clone was recorded once. The chain combines TRBV7-2 with TRBJ2-3; perhaps TRBD1 as D (5 bases). CDR1 SGHTA and CDR2 FQGNSA come from the germline V gene. The CDR3 consists of 16 residues. V was trimmed by 8 bases and J by 2 bases, leaving 20 bases between them. The CDR3 DNA reads TGTGCCAGCCCACAAGGGGCAGGAACAATCACAGATACGCAGTATTTT. Translation: CASPQGAGTITDTQYF.

This clone was detected only a few times. This chain links TRBV28 with TRBJ1-2, with no clear D. Trimming shortened V by 8 bases and J by 7 bases, and 8 bases separated the two germline ends. The germline CDR1 and CDR2 sequences are MDHEN and SYDVKM. The CDR3 loop spans 10 amino acids. Here the CDR3 DNA reads TGTGCCAGCGGGAGAAGTGGCTACACCTTC. Its translation is CASGRSGYTF.

This clone was seen a few times. The CDR3 DNA follows: TGCGCGCCCCCCGCTCGGACGGGGAGCAATCAGCCCCAGCATTTT. It codes for CAPPARTGSNQPQHF. J is TRBJ1-5 and V is TRBV4-1; no clear D. Germline V lookup: CDR1 MGHRA, CDR2 YSYEKL. The CDR3 has 15 residues.

The CDR3 here is CASSLIPTEAFF. CDR3 in DNA: TGCGCCAGCAGCTTGATCCCGACAGAAGCTTTCTTT. The chain links TRBV5-1 to TRBJ1-1; D is unresolved. This CDR3 spans 12 amino acids. V shed 1 base and J shed 8 bases, with 9 bases lying between them. The germline V gene encodes CDR1 SGHRS and CDR2 YFSETQ.

The chain links TRBV3-1 (or the pseudogene TRBV3-2) to TRBJ1-2, with 7 bases lining up with TRBD1. The CDR3 sequence is 14 residues long. V trimming: 3 bases; J trimming: 9 bases; junction bases outside the gene matches: 10. Germline V CDR1 and CDR2: LGHDT, YNNKEL (reference sequence). CDR3 sequence (DNA): TGTGCCAGCAGCCAGGATAGACAGGGAACCAGCTACACCTTC. Protein product: CASSQDRQGTSYTF.

This clone is medium-sized by share. This chain uses TRBV6-4 with TRBJ2-3, with 11 nucleotides matching TRBD2. The CDR3 is 15 residues long. The germline V gene has CDR1 MRHNA and CDR2 SNTAGT. After removal of 0 bases from V and 4 bases from J, the junction contained 0 bases not matched to a gene. The CDR3 sequence is CASSDSSGGADTQYF. In DNA form, the CDR3 reads TGTGCCAGCAGTGACTCTAGCGGGGGGGCAGATACGCAGTATTTT.

The chain links TRBV7-2 to TRBJ2-7; 12 bases map to TRBD2. This CDR3 comprises 16 residues. CDR1 SGHTA and CDR2 FQGNSA come from the germline V gene. V gave up 2 bases and J gave up 0 bases; unmatched junction bases: 2. The CDR3 spells CASSLTSGRFSYEQYF. The CDR3 DNA reads as TGTGCCAGCAGCTTAACTAGCGGGAGGTTCTCCTACGAGCAGTACTTC. The complete variable domain, with remaining parts taken from reference TRBV7-2 and TRBJ2-7, reads GAGVSQSPSNKVTEKGKDVELRCDPISGHTALYWYRQSLGQGLEFLIYFQGNSAPDKSGLPSDRFSAERTGGSVSTLTIQRTQQEDSAVYLCASSLTSGRFSYEQYFGPGTRLTVT.

The table lists this clone with a count of one. The CDR3 sequence: CASSQGRSGYEQYF. DNA for the CDR3: TGTGCCAGCAGCCAAGGCAGGTCAGGCTACGAGCAGTACTTC. This chain connects TRBV14 to TRBJ2-7; D is ambiguous. The CDR3 length is 14 residues. Germline values: CDR1 SGHDN, CDR2 FVKESK. V was cut by 1 base and J by 3 bases, with 10 bases left in between.

CDR3 sequence (DNA): TGTGCCAGCAGGGGACCGGGACAGGGGTGGTCTGGCTACACCTTC. It yields the protein CASRGPGQGWSGYTF. This chain connects TRBV28 to TRBJ1-2, with 10 bases matching TRBD1. The junction had 11 bases not matched to a gene; V was cut back by 6 bases and J by 7 bases. This CDR3 has 15 residues. Germline loops: CDR1 MDHEN, CDR2 SYDVKM.

This chain links TRBV5-4 with TRBJ2-5; TRBD1 is a possible D gene (6 bases). This CDR3 is 16 amino acids long. Germline lookup yields CDR1 SGHNT and CDR2 YYREEE (reference sequence). Trimming took 2 bases from V and 5 from J, leaving 19 bases between them. In nucleotides, the CDR3 is TGTGCCAGCAGCTTCTCGTCAGGGGCAGTGTCGGAGACCCAGTACTTC. It specifies CASSFSSGAVSETQYF.

This sequence joins TRBV5-1 and TRBJ2-5; D unresolved. Germline CDR1 SGHRS, CDR2 YFSETQ. The CDR3 has 15 amino acids. The V gene lost 0 bases and the J gene lost 0 bases, with 9 bases spanning the gap. In DNA form, the CDR3 reads TGCGCCAGCAGCTTGGAAACAGCAAACCAAGAGACCCAGTACTTC. Translating it yields CASSLETANQETQYF.

The chain is built from TRBV19 and TRBJ2-6; 7 nucleotides agree with TRBD1. CDR1 is LNHDA and CDR2 is SQIVND in the germline V gene (reference sequence). V lost 5 bases to trimming and J lost 1 base; unmatched junction nucleotides: 11. This CDR3 region has 18 residues. CDR3 bases: TGTGCCAGTAGTCCCCAGGGACAGCTAACTTCTGGGGCCAACGTCCTGACTTTC. Translated, it gives CASSPQGQLTSGANVLTF.

This clone was seen at least ten times. The chain combines TRBV9 with TRBJ2-1, with D perhaps TRBD1 (6 bases). V was trimmed by 0 bases and J by 4 bases, leaving 14 bases between them. The CDR3 loop spans 16 amino acids. CDR1 SGDLS and CDR2 YYNGEE come from the germline V gene. CDR3 sequence (DNA): TGTGCCAGCAGCGTAGCCGTACAGGGTAATTACAATGAGCAGTTCTTC. Translation: CASSVAVQGNYNEQFF.

This chain links TRBV7-2 with TRBJ1-2; the D is unclear. The CDR3 spans 12 residues. Germline assignment: CDR1 SGHTA and CDR2 FQGNSA. The V gene lost 3 bases and the J gene lost 7 bases, with 9 bases spanning the gap. CDR3 DNA: TGTGCCAGCAGCTTTGCCGGGATTGGCTACACCTTC. It yields the protein CASSFAGIGYTF. Full variable domain (missing parts from reference TRBV7-2 and TRBJ1-2): GAGVSQSPSNKVTEKGKDVELRCDPISGHTALYWYRQSLGQGLEFLIYFQGNSAPDKSGLPSDRFSAERTGGSVSTLTIQRTQQEDSAVYLCASSFAGIGYTFGSGTRLTVV.

This clone occurred once. This chain connects TRBV28 to TRBJ1-1; TRBD1 agrees at 7 bases. Germline V gene lookup returns CDR1 MDHEN and CDR2 SYDVKM. Germline trimming cut 6 bases from V and 1 base from J; bases unmatched to any gene: 11. The CDR3 extends over 16 amino acids. The CDR3 spells CASRPSTGTANTEAFF. The CDR3 DNA reads as TGTGCCAGCAGGCCTTCCACCGGGACAGCGAACACTGAAGCTTTCTTT.